The 13 T cell receptor beta chains presented below share a single source sample, sequenced in a study of Graves' ophthalmopathy and Graves' hyperthyroidism. The authors amplified TCR beta CDR3 regions from RNA transcripts. RT-PCR was first run with HTBI primers, then multiplex PCR in a second round. TCRdb reanalysed the multiplex PCR reads using MiXCR and keeps one entry per CDR3 protein. The data hold fewer than 250,000 distinct CDR3 sequences, with 25% to 30% observed a single time. Sequences were obtained from peripheral blood. These receptors all come from a man in his fifties or sixties with Graves' ophthalmopathy.

This clonotype was picked up many times. The chain joins TRBV12-3 or TRBV12-4 to TRBJ1-2; 7 bases line up with TRBD1. The CDR3 is made up of 14 amino acids. Unmatched junction bases numbered 7, after V lost 6 bases and J lost 3 bases. The CDR3 spells CASSNTQGDYGYTF. CDR3 nucleotide sequence: TGTGCCAGCAGCAACACCCAGGGGGACTATGGCTACACCTTC.

In its sample, this clonotype was seen many times. The V call is TRBV6-1, the J call TRBJ2-7; D call uncertain. This CDR3 is 11 amino acids long. V was shortened by 8 bases and J by 6 bases, with 11 bases between the two germline ends. Germline V gives CDR1 MNHNS, CDR2 SASEGT. CDR3 sequence: CASGPGFEQYF. The CDR3 DNA reads as TGTGCCAGCGGCCCCGGATTCGAGCAGTACTTC.

This clonotype was seen at least ten times. The chain couples TRBV11-3 to TRBJ2-7; 9 bases line up with TRBD2. This CDR3 has 14 residues. Germline-derived CDR1 and CDR2 are SGHNT and YENEEA. Trimming took 4 bases from V and 7 from J; bases not matched to a gene: 8. The CDR3 reads CASSSTSGLGEQYF. CDR3 bases: TGTGCCAGCAGCTCCACTAGCGGGCTTGGGGAGCAGTACTTC. Variable domain in full (rest from reference TRBV11-3 and TRBJ2-7): EAGVVQSPRYKIIEKKQPVAFWCNPISGHNTLYWYLQNLGQGPELLIRYENEEAVDDSQLPKDRFSAERLKGVDSTLKIQPAELGDSAVYLCASSSTSGLGEQYFGPGTRLTVT.

This clonotype was found many times. The chain uses TRBV18 and TRBJ2-7; no clear D gene. Trimming stripped 0 bases from V and 5 bases from J, with 8 bases between. The germline CDR1 and CDR2 sequences are KGHSH and LQKENI. The CDR3 is 13 residues long. Written as DNA, the CDR3 is TGTGCCAGCTCACCACCTAGTCGAGACGAGCAGTACTTC. This sequence encodes CASSPPSRDEQYF.

The rearrangement links TRBV12-3 or TRBV12-4 to TRBJ2-6; D is ambiguous. V was cut by 1 base and J by 1 base, with 5 bases left in between. The CDR3 extends over 15 amino acids. CDR3 protein: CASSLGNSGANVLTF. CDR3 sequence (DNA): TGTGCCAGCAGTTTAGGCAATTCTGGGGCCAACGTCCTGACTTTC.

The CDR3 sequence is CASSLLRDRPSEAFF. The CDR3 DNA reads TGTGCCAGCAGCCTACTAAGGGACAGGCCGAGTGAAGCTTTCTTT. V gene TRBV6-1 combines with J gene TRBJ1-1; the match to TRBD1 covers 8 bases. V dropped 6 bases and J dropped 7; count of bases not matched to a gene: 13. Looked up from germline, CDR1 is MNHNS and CDR2 is SASEGT. CDR3 length: 15 amino acids.

The chain links TRBV28 to TRBJ1-1; D might be TRBD1 (5 bases). The V gene lost 7 bases and the J gene lost 7 bases, with 10 bases spanning the gap. Germline V gene data show CDR1 as MDHEN and CDR2 as SYDVKM. This CDR3 is built from 11 residues. The DNA of the CDR3 is TGTGCCAGCACAGGGCCCGATGAAGCTTTCTTT. This codes for CASTGPDEAFF.

This clonotype has only a few counts. The chain is built from TRBV4-1 and TRBJ2-2; a possible D gene is TRBD2 (6 bases). Germline V CDR1 and CDR2: MGHRA, YSYEKL. The CDR3 length is 17 residues. Trimming shortened V by 4 bases and J by 4 bases, and 19 bases separated the two germline ends. In nucleotides, the CDR3 is TGCGCCAGCAGCCCCTCAGGGTTCGGGAGAGGCACCGGGGAGCTGTTTTTT. This codes for CASSPSGFGRGTGELFF.

This clonotype showed up many times. This chain uses TRBV7-2 with TRBJ2-7, with D perhaps TRBD1 (6 bases). CDR1 is SGHTA, CDR2 FQGNSA, per germline. Trimming shortened V by 3 bases and J by 2 bases, and 14 bases separated the two germline ends. CDR3 length: 15 residues. The CDR3 DNA is TGTGCCAGCAGCTTCGAACAGGGAGCCCCCTACGAGCAGTACTTC. This codes for CASSFEQGAPYEQYF.

This clonotype was found many times. This chain uses TRBV6-2 or TRBV6-3 with TRBJ2-2; a weak D match, TRBD1 (5 bases). From germline, CDR1 is MNHEY and CDR2 SVGEGT. Trimming took off 4 bases at V and 6 bases at J, with 6 bases between the two ends. The CDR3 runs to 12 residues. Here the CDR3 reads CASSWGAGELFF. The CDR3 DNA is TGTGCCAGCAGTTGGGGCGCCGGGGAGCTGTTTTTT.

In its sample, this clonotype was seen many times. The chain recombines TRBV12-3 or TRBV12-4 with TRBJ1-6, with D unclear. The CDR3 contains 14 residues. With 5 bases removed from V and 2 bases from J, the gap between germline ends came to 7 bases. CDR3 bases: TGTGCCAGCAGTATAAGGGCCTATAATTCACCCCTCCACTTT. This encodes CASSIRAYNSPLHF.

V gene TRBV20-1 combines with J gene TRBJ2-5; TRBD2 matches 12 bases. The CDR3 is 15 residues long. Germline V gene data show CDR1 as DFQATT and CDR2 as SNEGSKA (reference sequence). The V segment lost 2 bases and the J segment 5 bases; nucleotides outside the gene matches: 6. CDR3 in DNA: TGCAGTGCTAGACCGACTAGCGGGAGCTGGGAGACCCAGTACTTC. Amino acids: CSARPTSGSWETQYF.

This clonotype was observed a handful of times. A single base separates this from a much larger clone, so it may be a read error. The genes are TRBV5-6 and TRBJ2-7; 8 nucleotides align to TRBD1. This CDR3 is 11 amino acids long. Germline V gene sequence: CDR1 SGHDT, CDR2 YYEEEE. As DNA, the CDR3 is TGTGCCAGCAGCCTACAGGGGGTTCCGCACTTC. It codes for CASSLQGVPHF.